One T cell receptor beta chain is described in this entry. This record comes from a study of blood T cell repertoires in COVID-19. Study background: COVID-19 samples from acute and convalescent phases originated in the United States, Italy and Spain.

The CDR3 runs 15 residues. The trim removed 1 base at V and 8 bases at J, leaving 10 bases unmatched. CDR1 is MDHEN and CDR2 is SYDVKM in the germline V gene. The repertoire was sequenced with immunoSEQ multiplex PCR; TCRdb's copy has only in-frame clones and lacks some. Of 140,000 to 150,000 clones listed, about 87% are singletons. The receptor was isolated from a man in his 60s who had recovered from COVID-19. Sequenced sample: PBMCs or T cells enriched from blood (not recorded which). V is TRBV28 and J is TRBJ1-1; TRBD1 aligns across 7 bases. The CDR3 spells CASSLSSDRVSEAFF. CDR3 in DNA: TGTGCCAGCAGTTTATCCTCCGACAGGGTCAGCGAAGCTTTCTTT.